A single sample is the source of the 12 T cell receptor beta chains below, sequenced in a study of blood T cell repertoires in COVID-19. Clones were read by immunoSEQ multiplex PCR, and TCRdb kept only the in-frame ones, dropping some. The sample shows approximately 190,000 clones, 84% of them seen only once. Sequencing input: PBMCs or T cells enriched from blood (not recorded which). The source is a man in his forties who had recovered from COVID-19.

The chain's CDR3 is CASSAYRANYGYTF. The CDR3 DNA is TGCGCCAGCAGCGCTTACAGGGCCAACTATGGCTACACCTTC. The V and J genes are TRBV5-1 and TRBJ1-2, with a possible D match to TRBD1 (6 bases). Per germline, CDR1 SGHRS and CDR2 YFSETQ. The V and J ends lost 4 bases and 2 bases respectively, with 12 bases between them. CDR3 size: 14 residues.

The chain recombines TRBV5-1 with TRBJ2-7; 7 bases agree with TRBD1. Trimming removed 3 bases from V and 1 base from J; junction bases left unmatched: 4. The CDR3 has 14 residues. From germline, CDR1 is SGHRS and CDR2 YFSETQ. The chain's CDR3 is CASSWRTGSYEQYF. The DNA of the CDR3 is TGCGCCAGCAGCTGGCGGACAGGATCCTACGAGCAGTACTTC. The complete variable domain, with remaining parts taken from reference TRBV5-1 and TRBJ2-7, reads KAGVTQTPRYLIKTRGQQVTLSCSPISGHRSVSWYQQTPGQGLQFLFEYFSETQRNKGNFPGRFSGRQFSNSRSEMNVSTLELGDSALYLCASSWRTGSYEQYFGPGTRLTVT.

V and J are TRBV11-2 and TRBJ2-5, with 12 bases aligning to TRBD2. Per the germline V gene, CDR1 is SGHAT and CDR2 is FQNNGV. This CDR3 is 16 amino acids long. The trim removed 5 bases at V and 1 base at J, leaving 5 bases unmatched. The CDR3 sequence: CASSPRLAGAQETQYF. CDR3 bases: TGTGCCAGCAGCCCTAGACTAGCGGGGGCCCAAGAGACCCAGTACTTC.

The chain joins TRBV10-3 to TRBJ1-2, with no clear D. Germline V gene lookup returns CDR1 ENHRY and CDR2 SYGVKD. V gave up 0 bases and J gave up 4 bases, with 9 bases separating them. The CDR3 length is 14 residues. The CDR3, as DNA: TGTGCCATCAGTGAGTCCGCGGCGATCTATGGCTACACCTTC. Its translation: CAISESAAIYGYTF.

The J gene is TRBJ1-1, the V gene TRBV19; perhaps TRBD1 as D (5 bases). CDR3 length equals 13 residues. CDR1 and CDR2 (germline): LNHDA, SQIVND (reference sequence). Trimming removed 7 bases at V and 1 base at J, with 10 bases between. In DNA, the CDR3 is TGTGCCAGTATTAGGGGTACGAACACTGAAGCTTTCTTT. This encodes CASIRGTNTEAFF.

Comments on this clone: This likely comes from a read error, as the CDR3 has no conserved phenylalanine or tryptophan at its end. Because the CDR3's place on the DNA is in doubt, the DNA is left out and the CDR3 is given as listed by TCRdb. J is TRBJ1-2 and V is TRBV3-1 (or the pseudogene TRBV3-2); the D call of TRBD1 is as the table states it, not checked on the DNA. The germline V gene encodes CDR1 LGHDT and CDR2 YNNKEL (reference sequence). From its first to its last residue, the CDR3 has 12 amino acids. This chain's CDR3 is CASSQEGREASI.

This chain uses TRBV3-1 (or the pseudogene TRBV3-2) with TRBJ2-7; no clear D. This CDR3 is built from 14 residues. V lost 5 bases, J lost 0 bases, and 11 bases lay in between. Per the germline V gene, CDR1 is LGHDT and CDR2 is YNNKEL (reference sequence). This CDR3 reads CASSYTVGSYEQYF. CDR3 DNA: TGTGCCAGCAGCTATACAGTGGGCTCCTACGAGCAGTACTTC.

CDR3 in DNA: TGCAGCGTGGACAGGGGTTCGGGAACTGAAGCTTTCTTT. The encoded protein is CSVDRGSGTEAFF. The chain is built from TRBV29-1 and TRBJ1-1, with 9 bases identical to TRBD1. The germline V gene encodes CDR1 SQVTM and CDR2 ANQGSEA. This CDR3 has 13 residues. V lost 6 bases, J lost 5 bases, and 7 bases stayed unmatched.

This clone has more than one count but fewer than ten. This chain links TRBV6-1 with TRBJ1-2; 7 nucleotides agree with TRBD1. J gave up 7 bases and V 2 bases, and 10 bases lay outside the gene matches. This CDR3 is built from 15 residues. CDR1 and CDR2 from the germline V gene are MNHNS and SASEGT. The CDR3 DNA reads TGTGCCAGCAGTGAATATCAAGGGGGCAGAGGTGGCTACACCTTC. Translated, it gives CASSEYQGGRGGYTF.

A remark on this clone: The sample contains more than one DNA sequence encoding this CDR3. The chain joins TRBV18 to TRBJ1-2; D possibly corresponds to TRBD1 (6 bases). The CDR3 has 13 residues. From germline, CDR1 is KGHSH and CDR2 LQKENI. Deletions cut 6 bases from V and 2 bases from J, with 10 bases between. The CDR3 DNA reads TGTGCCAGCTCCCCGGACAGAAACTATGGCTACACCTTC. Translating it yields CASSPDRNYGYTF.

The rearrangement links TRBV7-9 to TRBJ1-1; the D gene is possibly TRBD1 (5 bases). Germline CDR1 reads SEHNR; CDR2 reads FQNEAQ (reference sequence). V was shortened by 6 bases and J by 7 bases, with 18 bases between the two germline ends. The length of the CDR3 is 14 residues. For the CDR3, the DNA is TGTGCCAGCAGTCTGGGCGGGACTTACAGTGAAGCTTTCTTT. Amino acids: CASSLGGTYSEAFF.

The chain employs TRBV2 and TRBJ2-1; D ambiguous. CDR1 and CDR2 from the germline V gene are SNHLY and FYNNEI. Trimming shortened V by 6 bases and J by 9 bases, and 9 bases separated the two germline ends. The CDR3 covers 11 residues. The CDR3 DNA sequence: TGTGCCAGCAGCCTAAACTCTGAGCAGTTCTTC. Its protein product is CASSLNSEQFF.